This T cell receptor beta chain comes out of a study of cytomegalovirus exposure and HLA in healthy donors. Study at large: Early released data comprised around 80 million unique TCRs from HLA-typed donors.

The PCR had 60 Vbeta and 13 Jbeta primers. Assay: immunoSEQ multiplex PCR; the TCRdb copy retains only in-frame clones and omits some. This table holds some 100,000 clones, roughly two thirds found once. After removal of 2 bases from V and 7 bases from J, the junction contained 4 bases not matched to a gene. The CDR3 runs to 14 residues. Germline CDR1 reads SGDLS; CDR2 reads YYNGEE. This sequence was found in a woman between 45 and 65 years old in good health and CMV-seropositive. The sequenced sample consisted of PBMCs. The rearrangement joins TRBV9 to TRBJ2-2; 8 bases agree with TRBD2. The CDR3 here is CASSVGLDGGELFF. The CDR3 nucleotides are TGTGCCAGCAGCGTGGGACTAGATGGCGGGGAGCTGTTTTTT.